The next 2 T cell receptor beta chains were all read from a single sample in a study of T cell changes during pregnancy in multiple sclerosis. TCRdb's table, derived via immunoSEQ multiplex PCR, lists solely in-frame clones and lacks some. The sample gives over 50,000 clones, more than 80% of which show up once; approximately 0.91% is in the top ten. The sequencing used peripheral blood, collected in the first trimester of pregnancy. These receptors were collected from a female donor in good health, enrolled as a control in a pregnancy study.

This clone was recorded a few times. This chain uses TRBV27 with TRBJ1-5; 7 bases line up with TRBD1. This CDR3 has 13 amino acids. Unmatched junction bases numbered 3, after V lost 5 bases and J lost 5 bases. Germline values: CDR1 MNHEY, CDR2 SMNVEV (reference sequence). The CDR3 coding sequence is TGTGCCAGCAGTCCTACAGGGGATCAGCCCCAGCATTTT. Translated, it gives CASSPTGDQPQHF.

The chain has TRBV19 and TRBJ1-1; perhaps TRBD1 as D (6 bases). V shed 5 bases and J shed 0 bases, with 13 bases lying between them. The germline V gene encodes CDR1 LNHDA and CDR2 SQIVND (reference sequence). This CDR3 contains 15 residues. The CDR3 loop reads CASSAADRMNTEAFF. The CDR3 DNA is TGTGCCAGTAGTGCCGCGGACAGAATGAACACTGAAGCTTTCTTT.